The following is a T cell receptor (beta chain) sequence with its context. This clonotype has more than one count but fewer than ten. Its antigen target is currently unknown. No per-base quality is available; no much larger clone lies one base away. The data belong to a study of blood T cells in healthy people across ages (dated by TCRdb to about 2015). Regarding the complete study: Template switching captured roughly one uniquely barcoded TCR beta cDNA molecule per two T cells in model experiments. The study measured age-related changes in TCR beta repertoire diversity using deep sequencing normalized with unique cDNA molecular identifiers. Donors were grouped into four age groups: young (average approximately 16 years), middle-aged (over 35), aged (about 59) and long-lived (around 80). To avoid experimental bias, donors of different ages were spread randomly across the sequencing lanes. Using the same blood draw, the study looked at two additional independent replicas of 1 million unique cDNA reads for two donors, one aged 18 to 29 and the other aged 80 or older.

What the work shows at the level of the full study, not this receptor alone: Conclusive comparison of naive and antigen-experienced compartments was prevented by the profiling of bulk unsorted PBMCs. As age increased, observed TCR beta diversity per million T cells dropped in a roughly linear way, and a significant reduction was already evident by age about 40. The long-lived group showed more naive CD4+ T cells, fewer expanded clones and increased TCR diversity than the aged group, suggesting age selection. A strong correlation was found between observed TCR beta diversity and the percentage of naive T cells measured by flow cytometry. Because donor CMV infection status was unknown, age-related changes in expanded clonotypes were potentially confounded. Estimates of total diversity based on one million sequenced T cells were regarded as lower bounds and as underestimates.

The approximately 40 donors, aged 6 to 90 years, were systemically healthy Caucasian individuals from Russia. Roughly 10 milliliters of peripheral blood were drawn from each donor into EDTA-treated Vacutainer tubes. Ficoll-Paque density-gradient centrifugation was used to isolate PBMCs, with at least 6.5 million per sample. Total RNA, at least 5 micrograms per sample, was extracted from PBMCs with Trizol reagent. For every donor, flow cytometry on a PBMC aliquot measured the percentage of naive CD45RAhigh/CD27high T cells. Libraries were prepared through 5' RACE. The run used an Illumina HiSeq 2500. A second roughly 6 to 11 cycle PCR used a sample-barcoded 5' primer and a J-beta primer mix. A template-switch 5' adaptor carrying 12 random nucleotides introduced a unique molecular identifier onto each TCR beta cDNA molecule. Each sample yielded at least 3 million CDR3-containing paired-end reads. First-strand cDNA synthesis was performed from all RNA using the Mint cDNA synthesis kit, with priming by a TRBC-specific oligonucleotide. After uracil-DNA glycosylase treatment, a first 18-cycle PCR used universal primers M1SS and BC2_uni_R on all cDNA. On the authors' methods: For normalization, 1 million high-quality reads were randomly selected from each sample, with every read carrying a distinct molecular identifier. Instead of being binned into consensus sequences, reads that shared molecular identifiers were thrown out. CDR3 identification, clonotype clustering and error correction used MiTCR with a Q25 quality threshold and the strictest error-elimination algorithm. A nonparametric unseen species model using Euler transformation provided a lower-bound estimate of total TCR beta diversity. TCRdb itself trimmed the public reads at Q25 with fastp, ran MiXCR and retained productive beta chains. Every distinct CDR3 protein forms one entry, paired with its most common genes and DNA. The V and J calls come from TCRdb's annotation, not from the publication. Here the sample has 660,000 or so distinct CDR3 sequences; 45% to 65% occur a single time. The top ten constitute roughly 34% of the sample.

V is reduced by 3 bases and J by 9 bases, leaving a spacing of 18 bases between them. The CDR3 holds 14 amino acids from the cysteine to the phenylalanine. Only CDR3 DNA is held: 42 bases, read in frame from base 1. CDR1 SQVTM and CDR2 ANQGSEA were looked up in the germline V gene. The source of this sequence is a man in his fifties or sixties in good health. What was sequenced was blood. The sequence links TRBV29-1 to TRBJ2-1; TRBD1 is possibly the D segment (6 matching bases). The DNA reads TGCAGCGTTGAGGGGACGGTTCGAGGGGGTGAGCAGTTCTTC. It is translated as CSVEGTVRGGEQFF.